The entry below describes one TCR beta chain. This entry is derived from a study of control samples from healthy donors and cancer patients. This table comes from immunoSEQ multiplex PCR, and its TCRdb copy is limited to in-frame clones, with some not included. The repertoire holds 60,000 to 75,000 clones, with approximately 89% as singletons. V was trimmed by 7 bases and J by 2 bases, leaving 18 bases between them. From germline, CDR1 is SQVTM and CDR2 ANQGSEA. This CDR3 spans 15 amino acids. The sequence derives from a woman between 50 and 59 years old with head and neck cancer. The sample comprised PBMCs. The chain joins TRBV29-1 to TRBJ2-1, with D perhaps given as TRBD1 or TRBD2 (7 bases each). CDR3 in amino acids: CSALGGDRTYNEQFF. CDR3 DNA sequence: TGCAGCGCGTTGGGGGGGGACAGAACCTACAATGAGCAGTTCTTC.